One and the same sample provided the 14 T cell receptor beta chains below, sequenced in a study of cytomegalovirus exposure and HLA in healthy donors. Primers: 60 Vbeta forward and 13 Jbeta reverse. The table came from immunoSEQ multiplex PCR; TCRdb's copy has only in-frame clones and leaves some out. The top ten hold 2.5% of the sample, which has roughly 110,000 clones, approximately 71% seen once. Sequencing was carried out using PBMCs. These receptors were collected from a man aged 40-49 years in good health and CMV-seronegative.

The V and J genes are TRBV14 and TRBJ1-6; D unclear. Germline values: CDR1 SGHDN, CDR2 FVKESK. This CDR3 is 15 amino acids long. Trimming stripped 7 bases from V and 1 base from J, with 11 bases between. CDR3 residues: CASNRGQSYNSPLHF. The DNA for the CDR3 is TGTGCCAGCAACCGTGGCCAATCCTATAATTCACCCCTCCACTTT.

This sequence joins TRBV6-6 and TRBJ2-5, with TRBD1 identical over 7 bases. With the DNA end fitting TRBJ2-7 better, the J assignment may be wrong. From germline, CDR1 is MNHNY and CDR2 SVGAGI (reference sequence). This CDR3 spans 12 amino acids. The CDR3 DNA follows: TGTGCCTCTAAGGGGGCACCCCTCGAGCAGTACTTC. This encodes CASKGAPLEQYF.

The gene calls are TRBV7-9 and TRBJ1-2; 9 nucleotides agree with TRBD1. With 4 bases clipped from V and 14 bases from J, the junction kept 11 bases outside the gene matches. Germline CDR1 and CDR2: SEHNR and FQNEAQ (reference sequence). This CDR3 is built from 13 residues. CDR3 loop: CASSSPGTGYLTF. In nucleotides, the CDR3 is TGTGCCAGCAGCTCCCCCGGGACAGGGTATCTTACCTTC.

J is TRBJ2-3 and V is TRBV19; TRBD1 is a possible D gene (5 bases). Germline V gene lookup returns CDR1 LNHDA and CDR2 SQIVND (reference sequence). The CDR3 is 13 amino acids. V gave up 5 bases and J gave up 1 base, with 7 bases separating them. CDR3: CASSVQGTDTQYF. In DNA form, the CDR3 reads TGTGCCAGTAGTGTACAGGGCACAGATACGCAGTATTTT.

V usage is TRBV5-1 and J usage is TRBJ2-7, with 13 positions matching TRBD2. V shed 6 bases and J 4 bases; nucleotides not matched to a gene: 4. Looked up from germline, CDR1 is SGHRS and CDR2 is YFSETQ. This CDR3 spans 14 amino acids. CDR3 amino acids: CASTQLAGGYEQYF. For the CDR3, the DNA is TGCGCCAGCACACAACTAGCGGGGGGGTACGAGCAGTACTTC.

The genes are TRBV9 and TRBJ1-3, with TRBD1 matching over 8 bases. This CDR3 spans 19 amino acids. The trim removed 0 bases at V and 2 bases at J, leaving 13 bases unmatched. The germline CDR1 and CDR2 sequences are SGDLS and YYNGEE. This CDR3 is CASSVARVPTGGPGNTIYF. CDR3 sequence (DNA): TGTGCCAGCAGCGTAGCCCGCGTACCCACAGGGGGGCCTGGAAACACCATATATTTT. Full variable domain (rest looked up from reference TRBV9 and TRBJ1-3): DSGVTQTPKHLITATGQRVTLRCSPRSGDLSVYWYQQSLDQGLQFLIQYYNGEERAKGNILERFSAQQFPDLHSELNLSSLELGDSALYFCASSVARVPTGGPGNTIYFGEGSWLTVV.

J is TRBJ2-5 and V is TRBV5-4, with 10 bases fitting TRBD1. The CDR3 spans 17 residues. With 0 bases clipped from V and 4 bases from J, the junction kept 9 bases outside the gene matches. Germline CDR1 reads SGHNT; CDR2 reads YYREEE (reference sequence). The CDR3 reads CASSLDFVTGGPETQYF. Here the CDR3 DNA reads TGTGCCAGCAGCTTGGATTTCGTGACAGGGGGCCCAGAGACCCAGTACTTC.

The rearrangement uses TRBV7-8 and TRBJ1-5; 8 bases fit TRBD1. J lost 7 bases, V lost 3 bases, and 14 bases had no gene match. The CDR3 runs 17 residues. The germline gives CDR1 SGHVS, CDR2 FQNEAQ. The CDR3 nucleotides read TGTGCCAGCAGCTTGGTAAGACAGGGGACGGCGGGGCAGCCCCAGCATTTT. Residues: CASSLVRQGTAGQPQHF. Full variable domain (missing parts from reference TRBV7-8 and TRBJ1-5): GAGVSQSPRYKVAKRGQDVALRCDPISGHVSLFWYQQALGQGPEFLTYFQNEAQLDKSGLPSDRFFAERPEGSVSTLKIQRTQQEDSAVYLCASSLVRQGTAGQPQHFGDGTRLSIL.

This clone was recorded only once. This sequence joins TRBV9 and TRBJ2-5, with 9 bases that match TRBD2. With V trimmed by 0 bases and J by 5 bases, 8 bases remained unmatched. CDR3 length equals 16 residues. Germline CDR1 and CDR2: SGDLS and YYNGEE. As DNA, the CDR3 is TGTGCCAGCAGCGTAGGTGGCGGGGGGGCCTATGAGACCCAGTACTTC. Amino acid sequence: CASSVGGGGAYETQYF.

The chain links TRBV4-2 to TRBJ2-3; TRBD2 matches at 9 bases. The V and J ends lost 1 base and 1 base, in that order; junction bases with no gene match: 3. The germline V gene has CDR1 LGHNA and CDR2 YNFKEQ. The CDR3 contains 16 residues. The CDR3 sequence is CASSQVVAGGTDTQYF. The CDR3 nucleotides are TGTGCCAGCAGCCAAGTGGTAGCGGGGGGCACAGATACGCAGTATTTT.

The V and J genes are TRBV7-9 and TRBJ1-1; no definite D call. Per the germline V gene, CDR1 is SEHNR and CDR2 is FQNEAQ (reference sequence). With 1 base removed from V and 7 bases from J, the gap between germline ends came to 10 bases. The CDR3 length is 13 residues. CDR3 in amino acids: CASSLERSSEAFF. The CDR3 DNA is TGTGCCAGCAGCTTAGAGAGGTCCAGTGAAGCTTTCTTT.

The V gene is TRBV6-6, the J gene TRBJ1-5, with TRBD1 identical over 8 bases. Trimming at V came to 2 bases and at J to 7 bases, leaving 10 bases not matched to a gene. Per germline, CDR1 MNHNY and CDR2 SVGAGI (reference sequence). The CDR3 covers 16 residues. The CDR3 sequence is CASSYTDRGGRQPQHF. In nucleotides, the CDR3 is TGTGCCAGCAGTTACACAGACAGGGGTGGGAGACAGCCCCAGCATTTT.

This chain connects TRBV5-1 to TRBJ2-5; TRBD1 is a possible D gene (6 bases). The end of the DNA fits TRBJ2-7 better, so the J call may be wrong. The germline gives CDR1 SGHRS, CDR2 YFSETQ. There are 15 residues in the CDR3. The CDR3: CASSSNPGQPYEQYF. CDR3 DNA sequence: TGCGCCAGCAGCTCTAACCCGGGACAACCCTACGAGCAGTACTTC.

The CDR3 sequence: CASSMTDGNTIYF. CDR3 bases: TGTGCCAGTAGTATGACAGACGGAAACACCATATATTTT. This rearrangement joins TRBV19 to TRBJ1-3; D is possibly TRBD1 (5 bases). The CDR3 extends over 13 amino acids. Germline CDR1 reads LNHDA; CDR2 reads SQIVND (reference sequence). V dropped 3 bases and J dropped 4 bases, with 7 bases sitting between them.